These T cell receptor beta chains were read from a single sample in a study of regulatory T cells in long-lasting Graves disease. TCRdb re-derived calls from the multiplex PCR reads in MiXCR, one entry per CDR3 protein. The sample has under 450,000 distinct CDR3 sequences, roughly 16% seen once. A further study also used this sample, focusing on T cells in Graves' hyperthyroidism and ophthalmopathy.

The sample here was peripheral blood mononuclear cells (PBMCs), taken at new diagnosis, from a patient treated with antithyroid drugs. The receptors shown here come from a woman aged 18-29 years with Graves disease. CDR3s include the opening cysteine and the closing phenylalanine or tryptophan. Fields, in order: D gene, V gene, J gene, clone size, CDR3 protein, CDR3 DNA. A D gene is named only where the DNA matches it firmly. Size is stated as how often the clone was seen (once, few, many) or a class if it is expanded.

d_call: NA
v_call: TRBV6-1
j_call: TRBJ2-2
clone_size: many
cdr3_aa: CASSGGTLGPGELFF
cdr3_nt: TGTGCCAGCAGTGGGGGGACGCTAGGACCCGGGGAGCTGTTTTTT

d_call: NA
v_call: TRBV7-9
j_call: TRBJ2-1
clone_size: many
cdr3_aa: CASSLDEQFF
cdr3_nt: TGTGCCAGCAGCTTGGATGAGCAGTTCTTC

d_call: NA
v_call: TRBV25-1
j_call: TRBJ1-4
clone_size: few
cdr3_aa: CASSESGAPNEKLFF
cdr3_nt: TGTGCCAGCAGTGAAAGTGGGGCCCCTAATGAAAAACTGTTTTTT

d_call: TRBD1
v_call: TRBV5-1
j_call: TRBJ1-1
clone_size: many
cdr3_aa: CASSSTGGNVNTEAFF
cdr3_nt: TGCGCCAGCAGTTCGACAGGGGGCAACGTGAACACTGAAGCTTTCTTT

d_call: NA
v_call: TRBV20-1
j_call: TRBJ1-5
clone_size: few
cdr3_aa: CSARVPGISNQPQHF
cdr3_nt: TGCAGTGCTAGAGTTCCAGGGATTAGCAATCAGCCCCAGCATTTT

d_call: NA
v_call: TRBV11-2
j_call: TRBJ2-5
clone_size: many
cdr3_aa: CASSPSVETQYF
cdr3_nt: TGTGCCAGCAGCCCCTCCGTTGAGACCCAGTACTTC

d_call: TRBD1
v_call: TRBV28
j_call: TRBJ1-5
clone_size: many
cdr3_aa: CASSFKRTGLGWPQHF
cdr3_nt: TGTGCCAGCAGTTTTAAGAGGACAGGTCTAGGGTGGCCCCAGCATTTT

d_call: NA
v_call: TRBV5-5
j_call: TRBJ1-6
clone_size: few
cdr3_aa: CASRRTAAGSPLHF
cdr3_nt: TGTGCCAGCAGGCGGACGGCAGCGGGTTCACCCCTCCACTTT

d_call: TRBD1
v_call: TRBV29-1
j_call: TRBJ2-7
clone_size: many
cdr3_aa: CSVEGAGGMYEQYF
cdr3_nt: TGCAGCGTTGAAGGGGCAGGGGGCATGTACGAGCAGTACTTC

d_call: NA
v_call: TRBV28
j_call: TRBJ1-2
clone_size: many
cdr3_aa: CASSQQTNYGYTF
cdr3_nt: TGTGCCAGCAGTCAACAGACGAACTATGGCTACACCTTC

d_call: TRBD1
v_call: TRBV2
j_call: TRBJ1-2
clone_size: many
cdr3_aa: CASSEVWGLRGGGYTF
cdr3_nt: TGTGCCAGCAGTGAAGTTTGGGGCCTCAGGGGGGGTGGCTACACCTTC